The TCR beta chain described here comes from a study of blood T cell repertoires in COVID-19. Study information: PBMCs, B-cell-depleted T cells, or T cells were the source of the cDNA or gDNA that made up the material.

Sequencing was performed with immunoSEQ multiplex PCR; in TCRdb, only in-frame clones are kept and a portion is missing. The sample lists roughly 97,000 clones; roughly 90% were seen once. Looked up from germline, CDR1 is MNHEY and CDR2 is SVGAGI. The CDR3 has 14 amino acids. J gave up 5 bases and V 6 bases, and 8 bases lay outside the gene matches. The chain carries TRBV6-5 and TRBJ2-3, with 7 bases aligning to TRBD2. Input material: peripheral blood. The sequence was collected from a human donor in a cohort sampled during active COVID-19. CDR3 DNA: TGTGCCAGCAGCCCACGGGACTACAGAGATACGCAGTATTTT. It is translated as CASSPRDYRDTQYF.